The entry below describes one T cell receptor beta chain. Its cognate antigen is unknown. The data were obtained in a study of PD-1 blockade in classical Hodgkin lymphoma. Each patient relapsed following autologous stem cell transplantation, and prior brentuximab vedotin exposure differed. Patients reached a best response of complete response, partial response or progressive disease. Clones were sequenced by immunoSEQ multiplex PCR, and TCRdb holds only the in-frame ones, with some missing. The sample has more than 90,000 clones; 80% to 90% are singletons. Study-wide results and caveats: Newly diagnosed patients were said to have less baseline TCR diversity than healthy donors did.

Trimming shortened V by 2 bases and J by 5 bases, and 16 bases separated the two germline ends. Germline V lookup: CDR1 LNHDA, CDR2 SQIVND (reference sequence). The CDR3 is 15 amino acids. The chain recombines TRBV19 with TRBJ2-7; no firm D call. The sample here was peripheral blood mononuclear cells (PBMCs), taken before the second cycle of nivolumab. The TCR sequence derives from a human donor with classical Hodgkin lymphoma. CDR3 DNA: TGTGCCAGTAGTATATTGGGCCCCCCGCCCCACGAGCAGTACTTC. Protein product: CASSILGPPPHEQYF.